Presented here are 28 T cell receptor beta chains from one specimen sequenced in a study of T cell changes during pregnancy in multiple sclerosis. Repertoires were generated with immunoSEQ multiplex PCR, while TCRdb's copy carries only in-frame clones and drops some. The sample consists of about 75,000 clones, roughly 90% of them appearing once. This specimen was peripheral blood, taken in the first trimester of pregnancy. All receptors come from a female donor in good health, enrolled as a control in a pregnancy study.

This chain joins TRBV7-2 and TRBJ1-2; D call uncertain. Germline V lookup: CDR1 SGHTA, CDR2 FQGNSA. CDR3 length: 13 residues. The V and J ends lost 3 bases and 2 bases respectively, with 7 bases between them. CDR3 loop: CASSFLINYGYTF. CDR3 nucleotide sequence: TGTGCCAGCAGCTTCCTTATCAACTATGGCTACACCTTC.

The V and J genes are TRBV18 and TRBJ2-3; D remains ambiguous. Trimming pared 0 bases from V and 4 bases from J, leaving 8 bases between. The germline V gene encodes CDR1 KGHSH and CDR2 LQKENI. This CDR3 has 14 amino acids. The CDR3 here is CASSPPQAPDTQYF. The CDR3 DNA reads as TGTGCCAGCTCACCACCCCAGGCCCCAGATACGCAGTATTTT.

The chain is built from TRBV7-8 and TRBJ2-4; the D gene is possibly TRBD1 (5 bases). The germline V gene has CDR1 SGHVS and CDR2 FQNEAQ. The CDR3 has 18 residues. V lost 5 bases and J lost 0, with 20 bases in between. This CDR3 reads CASSVPGHLTLAKNIQYF. The CDR3 bases are TGTGCCAGCAGCGTACCCGGACATCTAACCCTAGCCAAAAACATTCAGTACTTC.

The chain combines TRBV4-2 with TRBJ2-3, with TRBD2 matching 9 bases. Germline CDR1 LGHNA, CDR2 YNFKEQ. Trimming at V came to 3 bases and at J to 3 bases, leaving 4 bases not matched to a gene. CDR3 length: 15 residues. CDR3 nucleotides: TGTGCCAGCAGCCATGGGCTAGCGGGGACAGATACGCAGTATTTT. Amino acids: CASSHGLAGTDTQYF.

The genes are TRBV19 and TRBJ1-2, with TRBD1 identical over 7 bases. J gave up 5 bases and V 5 bases, and 14 bases lay outside the gene matches. This CDR3 comprises 16 residues. CDR1 LNHDA and CDR2 SQIVND come from the germline V gene (reference sequence). CDR3 protein: CASSSHQTGPIYGYTF. CDR3 DNA sequence: TGTGCCAGTAGTTCCCACCAGACAGGGCCGATATATGGCTACACCTTC.

This sequence joins TRBV6-5 and TRBJ2-4; the D gene is possibly TRBD2 (5 bases). Germline V gene sequence: CDR1 MNHEY, CDR2 SVGAGI. V was trimmed by 2 bases and J by 9 bases, leaving 8 bases between them. The CDR3 consists of 12 residues. CDR3 sequence reads: CASSYLGGIQYF. The CDR3 region has the DNA TGTGCCAGCAGTTACCTAGGAGGCATTCAGTACTTC.

The V gene is TRBV5-1, the J gene TRBJ1-4; a possible D gene is TRBD1 (6 bases). This CDR3 spans 14 amino acids. Deletions cut 0 bases from V and 8 bases from J, with 11 bases between. Germline V gives CDR1 SGHRS, CDR2 YFSETQ. The CDR3 coding sequence is TGCGCCAGCAGCTTGGGGCAGGGGAGCGAAAAACTGTTTTTT. As protein: CASSLGQGSEKLFF.

The chain has TRBV14 and TRBJ2-7; 11 bases are a match to TRBD2. The V gene end was trimmed by 0 bases and the J gene end by 1 base; junction bases not matched to a gene: 2. This CDR3 has 16 residues. Germline lookup yields CDR1 SGHDN and CDR2 FVKESK. CDR3 bases: TGTGCCAGCAGCCAAGACCTAGCGGGGGGATCCTACGAGCAGTACTTC. This encodes CASSQDLAGGSYEQYF.

This clone occurred once. The chain joins TRBV19 to TRBJ1-3, with TRBD1 matching over 9 bases. There are 16 residues in the CDR3. V shed 6 bases, J shed 2 bases, and the junction held 8 bases outside the gene matches. Per the germline V gene, CDR1 is LNHDA and CDR2 is SQIVND (reference sequence). The CDR3 sequence: CASRFTGDRAGNTIYF. The CDR3 DNA reads as TGTGCCAGTAGGTTTACCGGGGACAGGGCTGGAAACACCATATATTTT.

A few counts support this clone. Here the CDR3 reads CASSLGPGGSPLHF. The CDR3 DNA sequence: TGTGCCAGCAGCTTAGGACCGGGGGGGTCACCCCTCCACTTT. This chain joins TRBV7-2 and TRBJ1-6; TRBD1 is a possible D gene (5 bases). Between the trimmed V and J ends, which lost 1 base and 10 bases, there was a span of 11 bases. CDR3 length: 14 amino acids. Looked up from germline, CDR1 is SGHTA and CDR2 is FQGNSA. The full variable domain, its missing parts supplied by reference TRBV7-2 and TRBJ1-6, is GAGVSQSPSNKVTEKGKDVELRCDPISGHTALYWYRQSLGQGLEFLIYFQGNSAPDKSGLPSDRFSAERTGGSVSTLTIQRTQQEDSAVYLCASSLGPGGSPLHFGNGTRLTVT.

The chain has TRBV27 and TRBJ1-1, with a tentative D call TRBD1 (6 bases). V dropped 7 bases and J dropped 4 bases, with 13 bases sitting between them. Germline V gives CDR1 MNHEY, CDR2 SMNVEV (reference sequence). The CDR3 loop spans 13 amino acids. CDR3 sequence (DNA): TGTGCCAGCAAAGGGGGGGTCCGCACTGAAGCTTTCTTT. Translated, it gives CASKGGVRTEAFF.

This chain links TRBV7-2 with TRBJ2-7; possible D gene TRBD1, 5 bases. Deletions cut 0 bases from V and 6 bases from J, with 9 bases between. The V gene's germline CDR1 is SGHTA and CDR2 FQGNSA. This CDR3 is 13 amino acids long. The CDR3 spells CASSLAGQSEQYF. In DNA form, the CDR3 reads TGTGCCAGCAGCTTAGCGGGGCAGTCCGAGCAGTACTTC.

The chain employs TRBV7-2 and TRBJ1-6; no clear D. The CDR3 sequence is 14 residues long. Germline values: CDR1 SGHTA, CDR2 FQGNSA. Trimming stripped 1 base from V and 7 bases from J, with 8 bases between. CDR3 DNA: TGTGCCAGCAGCTTAGTACGAGAAAATTCACCCCTCCACTTT. Translation gives CASSLVRENSPLHF.

The gene calls are TRBV9 and TRBJ2-2; 8 nucleotides match TRBD1. Germline V gene sequence: CDR1 SGDLS, CDR2 YYNGEE. V lost 0 bases and J lost 2; bases outside the gene matches: 3. The CDR3 length is 16 residues. CDR3 residues: CASSVAGGANTGELFF. CDR3 DNA: TGTGCCAGCAGCGTAGCAGGGGGCGCAAACACCGGGGAGCTGTTTTTT.

The rearrangement joins TRBV25-1 to TRBJ1-1; 8 bases fit TRBD1. V trimming: 0 bases; J trimming: 7 bases; junction bases outside the gene matches: 7. In germline, CDR1 is MGHDK, CDR2 SYGVNS. The length of the CDR3 is 15 residues. The CDR3 sequence is CASSEYGRGQNEAFF. The CDR3 coding sequence is TGTGCCAGCAGTGAATACGGCAGGGGGCAAAATGAAGCTTTCTTT.

This clone is judged medium-sized. The chain employs TRBV12-5 and TRBJ2-7, with 8 bases matching TRBD1. The CDR3 loop spans 13 amino acids. The J segment lost 6 bases and the V segment lost 6 bases, leaving 7 bases of the junction unmatched. CDR1 is LGHNT and CDR2 is FRNRAP in the germline V gene. The CDR3 nucleotides read TGTGCTAGTGGCCTGGACAGGGCCTCCGAGCAGTACTTC. Translation: CASGLDRASEQYF.

This rearrangement joins TRBV7-2 to TRBJ1-1, with D perhaps matching TRBD1 (5 bases). This CDR3 is 15 amino acids long. V shed 1 base and J shed 2 bases, with 11 bases lying between them. Per germline, CDR1 SGHTA and CDR2 FQGNSA. DNA of the CDR3: TGTGCCAGCAGCTTAGGGTCAGGGCTAAACACTGAAGCTTTCTTT. Translated, it gives CASSLGSGLNTEAFF.

The V gene is TRBV5-1, the J gene TRBJ2-5; D not certain. Trimming removed 0 bases at V and 2 bases at J, with 5 bases between. Germline-derived CDR1 and CDR2 are SGHRS and YFSETQ. This CDR3 contains 13 residues. The CDR3 DNA reads as TGCGCCAGCAGCTTGGTCGGGCAAGAGACCCAGTACTTC. Protein: CASSLVGQETQYF.

The V call is TRBV19, the J call TRBJ2-3, with 11 bases aligning to TRBD1. With 7 bases clipped from V and 6 bases from J, the junction kept 9 bases outside the gene matches. Germline V gene lookup returns CDR1 LNHDA and CDR2 SQIVND (reference sequence). CDR3 length equals 15 residues. CDR3 coding DNA: TGTGCCAGTAAAGGCTGGGACAGGGGGATGGATACGCAGTATTTT. Its protein product is CASKGWDRGMDTQYF.

The gene calls are TRBV6-1 and TRBJ2-5, with 11 bases aligning to TRBD1. This CDR3 has 15 amino acids. The germline V gene has CDR1 MNHNS and CDR2 SASEGT. J gave up 4 bases and V 4 bases, and 5 bases lay outside the gene matches. For the CDR3, the DNA is TGTGCCAGCAGTGGGGACAGGGGGTTTGGAGAGACCCAGTACTTC. Translation gives CASSGDRGFGETQYF.

The chain recombines TRBV11-2 with TRBJ2-1; 7 positions match TRBD1. J was trimmed by 0 bases and V by 6 bases; bases with no gene match: 11. This CDR3 comprises 17 residues. Germline loops: CDR1 SGHAT, CDR2 FQNNGV. The CDR3 protein is CASRNLLGQSSYNEQFF. The CDR3 DNA reads as TGTGCCAGCAGGAACCTTTTGGGACAGAGCTCCTACAATGAGCAGTTCTTC.

V usage is TRBV19 and J usage is TRBJ2-5; no reliable D call. V gave up 5 bases and J gave up 5 bases, with 9 bases separating them. This CDR3 is 12 amino acids long. CDR1 and CDR2 from the germline V gene are LNHDA and SQIVND (reference sequence). CDR3 amino acids: CASSVNRETQYF. CDR3 sequence (DNA): TGTGCCAGTAGTGTAAACCGGGAGACCCAGTACTTC.

The chain employs TRBV28 and TRBJ1-1, with 8 bases aligning to TRBD1. V lost 2 bases, J lost 4 bases, and 3 bases stayed unmatched. Per the germline V gene, CDR1 is MDHEN and CDR2 is SYDVKM. The CDR3 sequence is 14 residues long. CDR3 nucleotide sequence: TGTGCCAGCAGTTTACTCACAGGGGGCACTGAAGCTTTCTTT. The encoded protein is CASSLLTGGTEAFF.

The chain combines TRBV5-1 with TRBJ2-6, with TRBD1 as a possible D gene (6 bases). The V and J ends lost 4 bases and 2 bases respectively, with 13 bases between them. Germline loops: CDR1 SGHRS, CDR2 YFSETQ. The CDR3 is made up of 16 amino acids. The CDR3 DNA reads TGCGCCAGCAGCGCCACAGGGATAGCTGGGGCCAACGTCCTGACTTTC. Its protein is CASSATGIAGANVLTF.

The gene calls are TRBV4-2 and TRBJ2-1, with D possibly matching TRBD2 (5 bases). CDR3 length equals 13 residues. Trimming cost V 6 bases and J 7 bases, with 13 bases left between them. CDR1 LGHNA and CDR2 YNFKEQ come from the germline V gene. The CDR3 reads CASSGASWNEQFF. The CDR3 region has the DNA TGTGCCAGCAGTGGTGCTAGCTGGAATGAGCAGTTCTTC.

The chain links TRBV6-1 to TRBJ1-3; D might be TRBD1 (6 bases). Germline CDR1 is MNHNS and CDR2 is SASEGT. Trimming pared 7 bases from V and 0 bases from J, leaving 13 bases between. CDR3 length: 15 amino acids. The CDR3 region is CASTRQVSSGNTIYF. The CDR3 nucleotides read TGTGCCAGCACCCGACAGGTTAGCTCTGGAAACACCATATATTTT.

This clone has a handful of counts. The J gene is TRBJ1-2, the V gene TRBV27, with 8 nucleotides matching TRBD1. The length of the CDR3 is 17 residues. The V segment lost 3 bases and the J segment 4 bases; nucleotides outside the gene matches: 13. From germline, CDR1 is MNHEY and CDR2 SMNVEV (reference sequence). CDR3 residues: CASSFRFSGGAIYGYTF. The CDR3 DNA is TGTGCCAGCAGTTTCCGCTTCTCAGGGGGCGCGATCTATGGCTACACCTTC.

This clone has more than one count but fewer than ten. This chain links TRBV25-1 with TRBJ1-3; D unresolved. Germline assignment: CDR1 MGHDK and CDR2 SYGVNS. Trimming cost V 0 bases and J 4 bases, with 4 bases left between them. The CDR3 covers 13 residues. The CDR3 loop reads CASSEYVGNTIYF. Written as DNA, the CDR3 is TGTGCCAGCAGTGAATACGTAGGAAACACCATATATTTT.